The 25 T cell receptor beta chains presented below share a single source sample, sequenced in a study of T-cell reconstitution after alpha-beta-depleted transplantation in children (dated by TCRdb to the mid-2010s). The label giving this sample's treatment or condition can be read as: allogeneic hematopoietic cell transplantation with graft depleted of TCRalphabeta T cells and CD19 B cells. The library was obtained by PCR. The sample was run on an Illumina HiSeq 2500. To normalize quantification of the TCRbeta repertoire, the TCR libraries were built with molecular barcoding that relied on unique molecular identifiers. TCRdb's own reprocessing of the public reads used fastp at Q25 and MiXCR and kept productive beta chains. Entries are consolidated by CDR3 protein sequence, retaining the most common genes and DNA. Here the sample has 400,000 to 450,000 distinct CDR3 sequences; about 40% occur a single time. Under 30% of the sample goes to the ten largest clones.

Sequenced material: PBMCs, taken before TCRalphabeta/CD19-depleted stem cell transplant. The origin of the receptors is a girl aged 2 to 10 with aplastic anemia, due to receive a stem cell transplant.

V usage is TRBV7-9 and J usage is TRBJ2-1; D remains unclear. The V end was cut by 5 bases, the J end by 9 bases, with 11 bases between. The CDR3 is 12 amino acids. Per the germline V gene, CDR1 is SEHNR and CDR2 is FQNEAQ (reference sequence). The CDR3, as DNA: TGTGCCAGCAGCCCTCGACCGGGTGAGCAGTTCTTC. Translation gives CASSPRPGEQFF.

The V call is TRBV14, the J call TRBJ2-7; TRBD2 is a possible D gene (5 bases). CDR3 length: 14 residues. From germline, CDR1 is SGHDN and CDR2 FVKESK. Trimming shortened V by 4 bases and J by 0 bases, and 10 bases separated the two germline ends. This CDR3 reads CASSPDFRSYEQYF. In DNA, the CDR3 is TGTGCCAGCAGCCCGGACTTCCGCTCCTACGAGCAGTACTTC. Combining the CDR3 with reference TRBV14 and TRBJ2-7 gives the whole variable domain EAGVTQFPSHSVIEKGQTVTLRCDPISGHDNLYWYRRVMGKEIKFLLHFVKESKQDESGMPNNRFLAERTGGTYSTLKVQPAELEDSGVYFCASSPDFRSYEQYFGPGTRLTVT.

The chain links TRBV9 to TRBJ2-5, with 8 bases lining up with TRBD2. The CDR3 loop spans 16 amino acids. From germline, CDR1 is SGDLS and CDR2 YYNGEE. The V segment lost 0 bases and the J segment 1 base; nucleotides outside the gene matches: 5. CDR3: CASSVVPGGGQETQYF. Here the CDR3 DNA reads TGTGCCAGCAGCGTAGTGCCCGGGGGGGGCCAAGAGACCCAGTACTTC.

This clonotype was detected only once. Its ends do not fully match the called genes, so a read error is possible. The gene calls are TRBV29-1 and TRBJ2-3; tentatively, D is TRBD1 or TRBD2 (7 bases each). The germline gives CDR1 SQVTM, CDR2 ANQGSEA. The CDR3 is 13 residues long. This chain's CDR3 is CSVRGGSTDTQYF. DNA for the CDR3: TGTAGCGTCAGGGGGGGGAGCACAGATACGCAGTATTTT.

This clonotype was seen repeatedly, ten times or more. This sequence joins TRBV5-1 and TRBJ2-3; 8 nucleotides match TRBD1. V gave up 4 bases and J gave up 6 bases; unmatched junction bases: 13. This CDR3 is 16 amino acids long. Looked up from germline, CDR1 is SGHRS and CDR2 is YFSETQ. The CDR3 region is CASSRGGTGLRDTQYF. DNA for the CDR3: TGCGCCAGCAGCCGAGGCGGGACAGGCCTCCGGGATACGCAGTATTTT.

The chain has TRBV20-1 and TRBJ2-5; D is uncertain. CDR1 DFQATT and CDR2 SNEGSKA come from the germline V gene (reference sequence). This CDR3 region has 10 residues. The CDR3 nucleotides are TGCAGGCCCCTTCAGGAGACCCAGTACTTC. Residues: CRPLQETQYF.

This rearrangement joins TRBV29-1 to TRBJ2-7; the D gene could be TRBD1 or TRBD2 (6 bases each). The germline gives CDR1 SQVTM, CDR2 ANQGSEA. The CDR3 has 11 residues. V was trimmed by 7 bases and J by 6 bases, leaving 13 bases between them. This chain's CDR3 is CSAEGVSEQYF. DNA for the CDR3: TGCAGCGCGGAGGGGGTTAGCGAGCAGTACTTC.

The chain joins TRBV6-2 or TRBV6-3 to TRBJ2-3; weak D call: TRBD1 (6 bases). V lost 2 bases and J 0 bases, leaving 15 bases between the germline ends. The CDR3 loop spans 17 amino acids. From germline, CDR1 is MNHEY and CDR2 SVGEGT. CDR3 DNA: TGTGCCAGCAGTTACCGGTCAGGGGCTTCTAGCACAGATACGCAGTATTTT. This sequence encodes CASSYRSGASSTDTQYF.

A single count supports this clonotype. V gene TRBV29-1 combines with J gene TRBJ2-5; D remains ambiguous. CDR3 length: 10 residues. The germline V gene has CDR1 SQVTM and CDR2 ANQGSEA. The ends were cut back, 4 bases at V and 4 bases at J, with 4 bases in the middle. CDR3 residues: CSVGVETQYF. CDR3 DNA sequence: TGCAGCGTTGGGGTAGAGACCCAGTACTTC.

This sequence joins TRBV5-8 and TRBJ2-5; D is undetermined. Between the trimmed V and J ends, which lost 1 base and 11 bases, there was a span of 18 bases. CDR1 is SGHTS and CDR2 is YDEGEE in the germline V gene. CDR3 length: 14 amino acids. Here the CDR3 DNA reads TGTGCCAGCAGCTTGTTTCCCGAGGTTTCGATGCAGTACTTC. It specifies CASSLFPEVSMQYF. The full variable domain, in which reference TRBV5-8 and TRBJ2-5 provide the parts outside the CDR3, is EAGVTQSPTHLIKTRGQQATLRCSPISGHTSVYWYQQALGLGLQFLLWYDEGEERNRGNFPPRFSGRQFPNYSSELNVNALELEDSALYLCASSLFPEVSMQYFGPGTRLLVL.

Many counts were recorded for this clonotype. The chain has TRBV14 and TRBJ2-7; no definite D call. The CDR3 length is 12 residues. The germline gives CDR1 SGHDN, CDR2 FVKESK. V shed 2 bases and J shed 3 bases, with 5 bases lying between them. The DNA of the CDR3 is TGTGCCAGCAGCCAACAGGACTACGAGCAGTACTTC. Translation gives CASSQQDYEQYF.

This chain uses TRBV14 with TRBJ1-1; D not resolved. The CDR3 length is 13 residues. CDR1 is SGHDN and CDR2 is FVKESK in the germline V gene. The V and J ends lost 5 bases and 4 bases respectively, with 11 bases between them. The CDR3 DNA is TGTGCCAGCAGCTCGCGGGGAGCCACTGAAGCTTTCTTT. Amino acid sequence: CASSSRGATEAFF.

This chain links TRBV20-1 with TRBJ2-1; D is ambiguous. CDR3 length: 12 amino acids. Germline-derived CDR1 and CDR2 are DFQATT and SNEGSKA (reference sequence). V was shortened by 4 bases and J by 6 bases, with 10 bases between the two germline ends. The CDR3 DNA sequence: TGCAGTGCTATCGGACCACCCAATGAGCAGTTCTTC. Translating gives CSAIGPPNEQFF.

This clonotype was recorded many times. In DNA form, the CDR3 reads TGTGCCAGCAGCTTGGACAGGGGATACAACACTGAAGCTTTCTTT. Translated: CASSLDRGYNTEAFF. The V and J genes are TRBV5-6 and TRBJ1-1; 7 bases map to TRBD1. With 0 bases clipped from V and 2 bases from J, the junction kept 4 bases outside the gene matches. The CDR3 sequence is 15 residues long. Germline V lookup: CDR1 SGHDT, CDR2 YYEEEE.

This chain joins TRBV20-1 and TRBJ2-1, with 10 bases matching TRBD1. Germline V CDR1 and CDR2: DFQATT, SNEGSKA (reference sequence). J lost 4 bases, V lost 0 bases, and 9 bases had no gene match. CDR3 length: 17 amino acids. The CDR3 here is CSARDWARDRGYNEQFF. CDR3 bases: TGCAGTGCTAGAGATTGGGCACGGGACAGGGGATACAATGAGCAGTTCTTC.

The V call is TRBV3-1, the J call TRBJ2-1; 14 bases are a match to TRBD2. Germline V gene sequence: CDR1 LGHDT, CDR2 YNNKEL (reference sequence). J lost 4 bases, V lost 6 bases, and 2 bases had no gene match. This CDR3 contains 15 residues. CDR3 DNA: TGTGCCAGCAGGACTAGCGGGAGGGGGTACAATGAGCAGTTCTTC. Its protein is CASRTSGRGYNEQFF.

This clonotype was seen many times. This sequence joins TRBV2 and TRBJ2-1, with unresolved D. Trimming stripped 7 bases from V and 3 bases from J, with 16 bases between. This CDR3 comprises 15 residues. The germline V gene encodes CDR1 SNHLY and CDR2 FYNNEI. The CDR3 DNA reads TGTGCCAGCACCCCGGATGGTGAGCTCTACAATGAGCAGTTCTTC. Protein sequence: CASTPDGELYNEQFF.

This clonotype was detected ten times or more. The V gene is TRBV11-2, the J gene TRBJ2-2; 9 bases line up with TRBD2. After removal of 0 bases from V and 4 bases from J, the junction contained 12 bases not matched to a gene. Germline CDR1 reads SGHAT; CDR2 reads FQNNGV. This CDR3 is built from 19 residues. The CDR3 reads CASSLEAGEVAGVTGELFF. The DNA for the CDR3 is TGTGCCAGCAGCTTAGAAGCCGGTGAGGTAGCGGGAGTCACCGGGGAGCTGTTTTTT.

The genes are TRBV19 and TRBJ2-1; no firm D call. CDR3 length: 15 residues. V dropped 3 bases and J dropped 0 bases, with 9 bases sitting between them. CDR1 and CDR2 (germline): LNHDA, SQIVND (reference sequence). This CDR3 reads CASSISGRSYNEQFF. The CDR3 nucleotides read TGTGCCAGTAGTATCAGTGGGCGCTCCTACAATGAGCAGTTCTTC.

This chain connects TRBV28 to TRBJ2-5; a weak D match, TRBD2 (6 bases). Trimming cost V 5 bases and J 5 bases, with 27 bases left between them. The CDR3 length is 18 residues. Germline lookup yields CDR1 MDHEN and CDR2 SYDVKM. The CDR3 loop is CASSTLRLVGYQEETQYF. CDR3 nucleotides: TGTGCCAGCAGTACTCTCCGACTAGTGGGCTACCAAGAGGAGACCCAGTACTTC.

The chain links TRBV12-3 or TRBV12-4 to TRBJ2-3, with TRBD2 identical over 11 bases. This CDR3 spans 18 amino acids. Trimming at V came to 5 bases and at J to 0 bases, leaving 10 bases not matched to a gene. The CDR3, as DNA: TGTGCCAGCAGTCAGAACACGGGACTAGCGGAAAGCACAGATACGCAGTATTTT. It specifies CASSQNTGLAESTDTQYF.

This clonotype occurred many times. The CDR3 loop is CSATRTLYEQYF. The DNA of the CDR3 is TGCAGTGCCACCCGGACCCTATACGAGCAGTACTTC. The rearrangement uses TRBV20-1 and TRBJ2-7, with D unresolved. This CDR3 comprises 12 residues. The germline V gene has CDR1 DFQATT and CDR2 SNEGSKA (reference sequence). V lost 6 bases to trimming and J lost 4 bases, with 13 bases between them.

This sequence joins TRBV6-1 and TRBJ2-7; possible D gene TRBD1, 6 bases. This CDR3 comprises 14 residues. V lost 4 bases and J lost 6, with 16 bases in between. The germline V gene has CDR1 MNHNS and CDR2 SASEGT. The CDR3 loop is CASSAPEGEREQYF. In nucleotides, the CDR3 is TGTGCCAGCAGTGCACCCGAGGGGGAACGCGAGCAGTACTTC.

In DNA, the CDR3 is TGTGCCAGCTCACCACGGAAGAGCGCTGAAGCTTTCTTT. It translates to CASSPRKSAEAFF. This chain uses TRBV18 with TRBJ1-1; D gene unclear. Deletions cut 1 base from V and 6 bases from J, with 9 bases between. CDR3 size: 13 residues. Per the germline V gene, CDR1 is KGHSH and CDR2 is LQKENI.

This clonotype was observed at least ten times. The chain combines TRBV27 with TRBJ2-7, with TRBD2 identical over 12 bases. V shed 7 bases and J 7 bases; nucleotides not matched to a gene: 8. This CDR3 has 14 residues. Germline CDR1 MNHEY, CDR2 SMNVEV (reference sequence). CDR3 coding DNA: TGTGCCAGCACCCAACTAGCGGGAGGCCTGGAGCAGTACTTC. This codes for CASTQLAGGLEQYF.